Below, one TCR beta chain is given with its context. Its specificity is not known. There were TCR beta CDR3 regions amplified from RNA transcripts. The primer set for the first-round RT-PCR of the TCR CDR3 was HTBI. TCRdb re-called the multiplex PCR reads with MiXCR, one entry per CDR3 protein. The data show some 92,000 distinct CDR3 sequences, approximately 42% seen once. The length of the CDR3 is 14 residues. Germline V CDR1 and CDR2: LNHDA, SQIVND (reference sequence). V was pared by 3 bases and J by 2 bases, with 10 bases between. The sample belongs to a study of T cells in Graves' hyperthyroidism and ophthalmopathy. Whole-study results and caveats: Blood shared most expanded thyroid clonotypes above 0.001.

Patients counted as stable if ophthalmopathy did not develop within 18 months. This sequence was found in a woman in her twenties or thirties with Graves' hyperthyroidism. Sequences were obtained from peripheral blood or thyroid tissue (not recorded which). The V gene is TRBV19, the J gene TRBJ2-5; D uncertain. CDR3 DNA sequence: TGTGCCAGTAGTATCGGATCTGTTCAAGAGACCCAGTACTTC. As protein: CASSIGSVQETQYF.